Following are 19 T cell receptor beta chains from one sample sequenced in a study of blood T cell repertoires in COVID-19. Assay used: immunoSEQ multiplex PCR; TCRdb lists only in-frame clones, some missing. The repertoire holds 200,000 to 250,000 clones, with approximately 88% as singletons. The specimen sequenced was PBMCs or T cells enriched from blood (not recorded which). Receptor source: a woman aged 30 to 39 who had been exposed to COVID-19.

This chain links TRBV20-1 with TRBJ2-4; TRBD1 aligns across 8 bases. Germline CDR1 reads DFQATT; CDR2 reads SNEGSKA (reference sequence). The CDR3 totals 16 residues. The V gene end was trimmed by 3 bases and the J gene end by 8 bases; junction bases not matched to a gene: 15. The CDR3 loop reads CSASAYQGTGLYIQYF. For the CDR3, the DNA is TGCAGTGCTAGTGCGTATCAGGGGACAGGTCTATACATTCAGTACTTC.

On this clone itself: A junction end diverges from the germline sequence, so it may reflect a read error. The chain links TRBV7-7 to TRBJ2-3; D gene ambiguous. The CDR3 loop spans 15 amino acids. Germline V gives CDR1 SSHAT, CDR2 FNYEAQ (reference sequence). The CDR3 DNA reads as TGTGCTAGCAGCTTAGCCTACGGTAGCACAGATACGCAGTATTTT. Its translation: CASSLAYGSTDTQYF. Variable domain in full (rest from reference TRBV7-7 and TRBJ2-3): GAGVSQSPRYKVTKRGQDVTLRCDPISSHATLYWYQQALGQGPEFLTYFNYEAQPDKSGLPSDRFSAERPEGSISTLTIQRTEQRDSAMYRCASSLAYGSTDTQYFGPGTRLTVL.

The chain employs TRBV12-5 and TRBJ1-6; D is undetermined. CDR3 length: 16 residues. The germline gives CDR1 LGHNT, CDR2 FRNRAP. V gave up 3 bases and J gave up 4 bases, with 13 bases separating them. The CDR3 protein is CASGLSQAFYNSPLHF. DNA for the CDR3: TGTGCTAGTGGTTTATCGCAGGCCTTTTATAATTCACCCCTCCACTTT.

The chain carries TRBV4-1 and TRBJ2-2; no definite D call. V shed 0 bases and J shed 5 bases, with 7 bases lying between them. Per germline, CDR1 MGHRA and CDR2 YSYEKL. The CDR3 sequence is 14 residues long. In nucleotides, the CDR3 is TGCGCCAGCAGCCAAGATAAAATGACCGGGGAGCTGTTTTTT. This codes for CASSQDKMTGELFF.

For this clone: The identical CDR3 is also encoded by other nucleotide sequences in the sample. The rearrangement joins TRBV5-1 to TRBJ1-5; D gene unclear. V dropped 0 bases and J dropped 0 bases, with 7 bases sitting between them. CDR3 size: 15 residues. Germline-derived CDR1 and CDR2 are SGHRS and YFSETQ. CDR3 residues: CASSLDGDSNQPQHF. The DNA of the CDR3 is TGCGCCAGCAGCTTGGACGGGGATAGCAATCAGCCCCAGCATTTT.

V and J are TRBV6-5 and TRBJ1-1; tentatively, D is TRBD1 (6 bases). There are 15 residues in the CDR3. V lost 4 bases and J 0 bases, leaving 12 bases between the germline ends. Per the germline V gene, CDR1 is MNHEY and CDR2 is SVGAGI. The CDR3 is CASSWGQFMNTEAFF. The CDR3 DNA follows: TGTGCCAGCAGTTGGGGGCAGTTCATGAACACTGAAGCTTTCTTT.

The chain links TRBV3-1 (or the pseudogene TRBV3-2) to TRBJ1-1, with D unclear. V shed 1 base and J shed 0 bases, with 9 bases lying between them. The CDR3 sequence is 15 residues long. Germline CDR1 and CDR2: LGHDT and YNNKEL (reference sequence). CDR3: CASSQAAGMNTEAFF. CDR3 nucleotide sequence: TGTGCCAGCAGCCAAGCGGCGGGAATGAACACTGAAGCTTTCTTT.

V gene TRBV2 combines with J gene TRBJ2-2, with D maybe TRBD2 (6 bases). The CDR3 runs 17 residues. CDR1 and CDR2 from the germline V gene are SNHLY and FYNNEI. V shed 5 bases and J shed 0 bases, with 16 bases lying between them. The CDR3 sequence is CASSWSFGSSNTGELFF. DNA for the CDR3: TGTGCCAGCAGTTGGTCCTTCGGGAGCTCGAACACCGGGGAGCTGTTTTTT.

This chain joins TRBV2 and TRBJ1-2, with D unresolved. The germline CDR1 and CDR2 sequences are SNHLY and FYNNEI. V was clipped by 3 bases and J by 8 bases, with 10 bases between them. There are 12 residues in the CDR3. The chain's CDR3 is CASSDLLSGYTF. The CDR3 coding sequence is TGTGCCAGCAGTGATCTTCTTTCCGGCTACACCTTC.

The genes are TRBV27 and TRBJ2-7; 8 bases line up with TRBD2. CDR1 MNHEY and CDR2 SMNVEV come from the germline V gene (reference sequence). The CDR3 length is 14 residues. Trimming cost V 2 bases and J 3 bases; bases outside gene matches: 3. The CDR3 loop reads CASSLSSGIYEQYF. In DNA form, the CDR3 reads TGTGCCAGCAGTTTAAGTAGCGGGATCTACGAGCAGTACTTC.

The V gene is TRBV9, the J gene TRBJ2-7; D is unresolved. The length of the CDR3 is 14 residues. Trimming stripped 0 bases from V and 2 bases from J, with 9 bases between. CDR1 and CDR2 (germline): SGDLS, YYNGEE. CDR3 sequence (DNA): TGTGCCAGCAGCGTAGGGCAACGCACCTACGAGCAGTACTTC. Translating it yields CASSVGQRTYEQYF.

This clone was observed a handful of times. The CDR3 spells CASSTLAGGPVYEQFF. The CDR3, as DNA: TGTGCCAGCAGCACTCTAGCGGGAGGGCCGGTTTATGAGCAGTTCTTC. The J gene is TRBJ2-1, the V gene TRBV7-9; TRBD2 matches at 12 bases. The CDR3 consists of 16 residues. Germline lookup yields CDR1 SEHNR and CDR2 FQNEAQ (reference sequence). The V and J ends lost 5 bases and 8 bases, in that order; junction bases with no gene match: 10.

The CDR3 DNA is TGTGCCAGCAGCGTAGCGGCGGCGCCCGGAAAACTGTTTTTT. Its translation is CASSVAAAPGKLFF. J is TRBJ1-4 and V is TRBV9, with D unclear. The CDR3 totals 14 residues. Germline CDR1 and CDR2: SGDLS and YYNGEE. Trimming took 0 bases from V and 10 from J, leaving 13 bases between them.

The gene calls are TRBV30 and TRBJ2-1; TRBD2 matches at 7 bases. Germline CDR1 and CDR2: GTSNPN and SVGIG (reference sequence). The V gene end was trimmed by 0 bases and the J gene end by 5 bases; junction bases not matched to a gene: 13. The CDR3 extends over 17 amino acids. The CDR3 nucleotides are TGTGCCTGGAGTGTACCCCTTGGAAGGGAGGGAGACAATGAGCAGTTCTTC. This translates into CAWSVPLGREGDNEQFF.

The V gene is TRBV5-1, the J gene TRBJ1-1; maybe TRBD1 (5 bases). CDR3 length: 14 residues. CDR1 and CDR2 from the germline V gene are SGHRS and YFSETQ. The ends were cut back, 1 base at V and 3 bases at J, with 10 bases in the middle. CDR3: CASSLSQGHTEAFF. For the CDR3, the DNA is TGCGCCAGCAGCTTGTCGCAGGGCCACACTGAAGCTTTCTTT. The full variable domain, completed using reference TRBV5-1 and TRBJ1-1, is KAGVTQTPRYLIKTRGQQVTLSCSPISGHRSVSWYQQTPGQGLQFLFEYFSETQRNKGNFPGRFSGRQFSNSRSEMNVSTLELGDSALYLCASSLSQGHTEAFFGQGTRLTVV.

V usage is TRBV30 and J usage is TRBJ1-4; 10 positions agree with TRBD1. The germline gives CDR1 GTSNPN, CDR2 SVGIG (reference sequence). The V gene end was trimmed by 5 bases and the J gene end by 6 bases; junction bases not matched to a gene: 6. The CDR3 has 14 amino acids. The CDR3 here is CAWGTGTGDEKLFF. DNA for the CDR3: TGTGCCTGGGGAACCGGGACAGGGGATGAAAAACTGTTTTTT.

The chain couples TRBV2 to TRBJ2-1, with 7 nucleotides matching TRBD2. The germline V gene encodes CDR1 SNHLY and CDR2 FYNNEI. This CDR3 spans 14 amino acids. CDR3 residues: CASNSGLRYNEQFF. The CDR3 nucleotides are TGTGCTTCAAATAGCGGGCTCAGGTACAATGAGCAGTTCTTC.

The chain links TRBV29-1 to TRBJ2-3; 14 bases align to TRBD2. The CDR3 consists of 19 residues. The germline V gene encodes CDR1 SQVTM and CDR2 ANQGSEA. V shed 4 bases, J shed 1 base, and the junction held 13 bases outside the gene matches. CDR3 loop: CSVGGTGTSGSRGTDTQYF. CDR3 bases: TGCAGCGTTGGGGGAACCGGGACTAGCGGGAGTAGAGGCACAGATACGCAGTATTTT.

The V call is TRBV27, the J call TRBJ2-7; maybe TRBD1 (5 bases). This CDR3 has 13 amino acids. With 6 bases removed from V and 3 bases from J, the gap between germline ends came to 12 bases. Germline V gene data show CDR1 as MNHEY and CDR2 as SMNVEV (reference sequence). The CDR3 DNA is TGTGCCAGCAGGACAGCCCTTGGCTACGAGCAGTACTTC. It is translated as CASRTALGYEQYF.